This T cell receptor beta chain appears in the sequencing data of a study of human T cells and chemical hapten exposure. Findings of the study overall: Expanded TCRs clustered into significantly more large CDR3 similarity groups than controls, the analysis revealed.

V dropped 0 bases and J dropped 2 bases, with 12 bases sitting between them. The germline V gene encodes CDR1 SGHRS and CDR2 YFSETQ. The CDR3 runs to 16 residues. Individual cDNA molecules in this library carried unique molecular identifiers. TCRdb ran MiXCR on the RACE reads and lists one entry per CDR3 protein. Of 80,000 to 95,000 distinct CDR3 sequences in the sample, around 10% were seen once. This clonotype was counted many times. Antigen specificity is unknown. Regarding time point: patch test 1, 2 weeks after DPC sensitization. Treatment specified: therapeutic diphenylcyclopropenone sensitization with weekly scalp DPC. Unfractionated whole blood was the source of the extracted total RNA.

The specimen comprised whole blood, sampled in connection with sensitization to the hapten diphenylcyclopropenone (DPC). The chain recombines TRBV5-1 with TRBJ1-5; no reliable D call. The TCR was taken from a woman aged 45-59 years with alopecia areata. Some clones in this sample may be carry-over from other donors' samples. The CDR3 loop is CASSLGTDGGNQPQHF. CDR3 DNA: TGCGCCAGCAGCTTGGGGACTGATGGAGGCAATCAGCCCCAGCATTTT.